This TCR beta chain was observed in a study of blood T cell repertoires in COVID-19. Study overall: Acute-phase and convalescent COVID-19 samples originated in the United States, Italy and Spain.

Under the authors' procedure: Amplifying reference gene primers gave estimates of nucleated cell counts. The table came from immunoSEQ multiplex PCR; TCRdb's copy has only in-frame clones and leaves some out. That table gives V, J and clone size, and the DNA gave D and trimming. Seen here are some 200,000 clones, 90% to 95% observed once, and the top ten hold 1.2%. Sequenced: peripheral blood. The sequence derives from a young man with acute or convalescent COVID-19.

Here the CDR3 DNA reads TGCGCCAGCAGCCAGGCTAGCGGGGGGGTTCAGCAGTACTTC. Translating gives CASSQASGGVQQYF. This chain connects TRBV4-1 to TRBJ2-7; 12 bases are a match to TRBD2. This CDR3 is 14 amino acids long. The junction had 5 bases not matched to a gene; V was cut back by 3 bases and J by 8 bases. Looked up from germline, CDR1 is MGHRA and CDR2 is YSYEKL.